This entry describes one TCR beta chain. Its target is not known. The cohort excluded patients with autoimmune disease history or systemic immunosuppression. The data derive from a study of OX40 agonist ivuxolimab in advanced cancers. Study-level background: Ivuxolimab, an agonist antibody against OX40 (CD134), was given to patients. Antecedent anti-PD-1, anti-PD-L1 or anti-CTLA-4 therapy was permissible, with approximately 44% having received some. Study conclusions and caveats: More expanded clones were found, on average, in CD8+ than in CD4+ T cells.

Trimming took 2 bases from V and 0 from J, leaving 17 bases between them. The germline V gene encodes CDR1 SGHVS and CDR2 FQNEAQ. The CDR3 consists of 17 residues. Assay used: immunoSEQ multiplex PCR; TCRdb lists only in-frame clones, some missing. The sample includes approximately 60,000 clones, more than 65% of them seen just once. This clonotype was sampled from an adult with an advanced solid tumor such as melanoma, head and neck, liver or kidney cancer. The chain couples TRBV7-8 to TRBJ2-7; D could derive from TRBD1 or TRBD2 (5 bases each). The sequences come from CD4+ or CD8+ T cells sorted from blood, collected in a trial of the OX40 agonist ivuxolimab. The CDR3 nucleotides are TGTGCCAGCAGCTTACGGGACGCCAGTCTCAGCTCCTACGAGCAGTACTTC. Translation: CASSLRDASLSSYEQYF.